The 29 T cell receptor beta chains below all came from one sample that was sequenced in a study of T cell repertoires in cytomegalovirus infection. TCRdb reanalysed the reads using MiXCR and keeps one entry per CDR3 protein. This sample yields around 710,000 distinct CDR3 sequences, of which almost 30% are seen a single time; roughly 13% belongs to the top ten. Their antigen targets remain unknown. The source was cultured CD8+ T cells from PBMCs, collected from culture after CMV antigen stimulation. The receptors were sampled from a human donor in good health (CMV status not recorded). Some clones in this sample may be carry-over from other donors' samples.

This clonotype was recorded many times. The V and J genes are TRBV7-9 and TRBJ1-6, with 9 bases matching TRBD1. The CDR3 has 17 amino acids. Trimming at V came to 0 bases and at J to 4 bases, leaving 4 bases not matched to a gene. Germline lookup yields CDR1 SEHNR and CDR2 FQNEAQ (reference sequence). CDR3 DNA sequence: TGTGCCAGCAGCTTAGCGGGGACAGGGAAGTATAATTCACCCCTCCACTTT. This sequence encodes CASSLAGTGKYNSPLHF.

The chain uses TRBV6-6 and TRBJ2-6; no reliable D call. The CDR3 runs 18 residues. Germline assignment: CDR1 MNHNY and CDR2 SVGAGI (reference sequence). Trimming shortened V by 4 bases and J by 0 bases, and 16 bases separated the two germline ends. CDR3 residues: CASSSRVRSRSGANVLTF. DNA of the CDR3: TGTGCCAGCAGTTCCCGGGTCAGGTCCCGCTCTGGGGCCAACGTCCTGACTTTC.

In this sample, this clonotype turned up many times. The genes are TRBV7-2 and TRBJ2-5, with D perhaps given as TRBD1 or TRBD2 (5 bases each). The CDR3 consists of 15 residues. From germline, CDR1 is SGHTA and CDR2 FQGNSA. Trimming removed 6 bases at V and 2 bases at J, with 16 bases between. This CDR3 is CASSSPEGIQETQYF. CDR3 DNA sequence: TGTGCCAGCAGTTCCCCCGAGGGGATACAAGAGACCCAGTACTTC. Full variable domain (outside the CDR3, taken from reference TRBV7-2 and TRBJ2-5): GAGVSQSPSNKVTEKGKDVELRCDPISGHTALYWYRQSLGQGLEFLIYFQGNSAPDKSGLPSDRFSAERTGGSVSTLTIQRTQQEDSAVYLCASSSPEGIQETQYFGPGTRLLVL.

This clonotype showed up many times. The rearrangement uses TRBV10-3 and TRBJ2-1; D may be TRBD1 (6 bases). V gave up 2 bases and J gave up 7 bases, with 18 bases separating them. This CDR3 is 16 amino acids long. Germline loops: CDR1 ENHRY, CDR2 SYGVKD. CDR3 sequence: CAISERGQGLGNEQFF. The CDR3 coding sequence is TGTGCCATCAGTGAGAGAGGCCAGGGGTTAGGTAATGAGCAGTTCTTC.

The V and J genes are TRBV7-6 and TRBJ1-1, with 10 bases matching TRBD1. The junction had 6 bases not matched to a gene; V was cut back by 3 bases and J by 8 bases. The CDR3 sequence is 14 residues long. CDR1 SGHVS and CDR2 FNYEAQ come from the germline V gene. The CDR3 reads CASSFIDRGQEAFF. For the CDR3, the DNA is TGTGCCAGCAGCTTTATCGACAGGGGGCAAGAAGCTTTCTTT.

Remarks on this clonotype: The CDR3 does not end in the conserved phenylalanine or tryptophan, so this is likely a read error. This chain connects TRBV11-2 to TRBJ2-1, with TRBD2 matching over 10 bases. Germline CDR1 reads SGHAT; CDR2 reads FQNNGV. V lost 8 bases to trimming and J lost 3 bases; unmatched junction nucleotides: 1. This CDR3 is built from 13 residues. The CDR3 is CASGTSDYNEQFL. The CDR3 DNA reads as TGTGCCAGCGGGACTAGCGACTACAATGAGCAGTTCCTC.

This clonotype was recorded many times. The J gene is TRBJ2-1, the V gene TRBV7-2; 9 bases are shared with TRBD2. The CDR3 spans 21 residues. Trimming removed 0 bases from V and 3 bases from J; junction bases left unmatched: 18. The germline CDR1 and CDR2 sequences are SGHTA and FQGNSA. CDR3 nucleotides: TGTGCCAGCAGCTTAGCCCTATCGTGGCTAGCGGGGACACTTAACTACAATGAGCAGTTCTTC. Translated: CASSLALSWLAGTLNYNEQFF.

This clonotype was picked up a small number of times. The V gene is TRBV2, the J gene TRBJ2-5; D may be TRBD1 or TRBD2 (5 bases each). CDR1 is SNHLY, CDR2 FYNNEI, per germline. CDR3 length equals 14 residues. V was clipped by 6 bases and J by 2 bases, with 13 bases between them. This chain's CDR3 is CASRTRDGQETQYF. As DNA, the CDR3 is TGTGCCAGCAGAACCCGGGACGGACAAGAGACCCAGTACTTC. The full variable domain, rest sourced from reference TRBV2 and TRBJ2-5, is EPEVTQTPSHQVTQMGQEVILRCVPISNHLYFYWYRQILGQKVEFLVSFYNNEISEKSEIFDDQFSVERPDGSNFTLKIRSTKLEDSAMYFCASRTRDGQETQYFGPGTRLLVL.

The chain carries TRBV5-5 and TRBJ1-5; D uncertain. The V and J ends lost 4 bases and 14 bases respectively, with 19 bases between them. Germline values: CDR1 SGHKS, CDR2 YYEKEE (reference sequence). CDR3 size: 13 residues. Written as DNA, the CDR3 is TGTGCCAGCAGCCCCACGATGGGAGAACGAGAGCATTTT. Amino acid sequence: CASSPTMGEREHF.

V gene TRBV19 combines with J gene TRBJ2-1; 14 bases line up with TRBD2. The CDR3 runs to 16 residues. Germline lookup yields CDR1 LNHDA and CDR2 SQIVND (reference sequence). V was clipped by 9 bases and J by 0 bases; unmatched bases: 4. The CDR3 region has the DNA TGTGCCAGCGGGACTAGCGGGGGCAACTCCTACAATGAGCAGTTCTTC. It encodes CASGTSGGNSYNEQFF.

The sample holds a few counts of this clonotype. The rearrangement links TRBV12-3 or TRBV12-4 to TRBJ1-5; D uncertain. The CDR3 is 15 residues long. V was clipped by 5 bases and J by 0 bases, with 11 bases between them. This chain's CDR3 is CASSKDWDSNQPQHF. The CDR3 bases are TGTGCCAGCAGTAAAGACTGGGATAGCAATCAGCCCCAGCATTTT.

There are a few counts of this clonotype. V gene TRBV7-8 combines with J gene TRBJ2-7, with a possible D match to TRBD1 (6 bases). Trimming pared 8 bases from V and 3 bases from J, leaving 14 bases between. The CDR3 is 13 residues long. The V gene's germline CDR1 is SGHVS and CDR2 FQNEAQ. This chain's CDR3 is CASGTRGFYEQYF. The DNA of the CDR3 is TGTGCCAGCGGAACCAGGGGTTTCTACGAGCAGTACTTC.

This clonotype was picked up a small number of times. The V call is TRBV4-1, the J call TRBJ2-2, with a weak D call TRBD1 (5 bases). Germline-derived CDR1 and CDR2 are MGHRA and YSYEKL. The CDR3 has 17 residues. The germline V and J ends were trimmed by 4 bases and 7 bases, with 22 bases remaining between them. CDR3 sequence (DNA): TGCGCCAGCAGCCCCTCACCAGGGTCAGTTTACTACGGGGAGCTGTTTTTT. It is translated as CASSPSPGSVYYGELFF.

This clonotype has only a few counts. V gene TRBV28 combines with J gene TRBJ1-5, with TRBD1 as a possible D gene (5 bases). Between the trimmed V and J ends, which lost 1 base and 3 bases, there was a span of 10 bases. The CDR3 extends over 15 amino acids. CDR1 MDHEN and CDR2 SYDVKM come from the germline V gene. As DNA, the CDR3 is TGTGCCAGCAGTTTATATTTGGACAACAATCAGCCCCAGCATTTT. Translation: CASSLYLDNNQPQHF.

In this sample, this clonotype turned up a few times. The chain carries TRBV20-1 and TRBJ1-1; perhaps TRBD1 as D (5 bases). The V gene lost 6 bases and the J gene lost 1 base, with 12 bases spanning the gap. From germline, CDR1 is DFQATT and CDR2 SNEGSKA (reference sequence). The CDR3 totals 13 residues. CDR3 nucleotides: TGCAGTGCCCGGACGGGGGAGAACACTGAAGCTTTCTTT. Protein product: CSARTGENTEAFF.

J is TRBJ1-2 and V is TRBV29-1; 8 bases match TRBD1. The germline V gene encodes CDR1 SQVTM and CDR2 ANQGSEA. V dropped 5 bases and J dropped 8; count of bases not matched to a gene: 10. This CDR3 comprises 13 residues. CDR3 residues: CSVPRQGLEGYTF. The CDR3 bases are TGCAGCGTTCCCCGACAGGGGCTGGAGGGCTACACCTTC.

This clonotype was observed a handful of times. The chain recombines TRBV11-1 with TRBJ2-7, with 13 positions matching TRBD2. The CDR3 is 16 residues long. Germline CDR1 is SGHAT and CDR2 is FQDESV (reference sequence). Germline trimming cut 5 bases from V and 2 bases from J; bases unmatched to any gene: 6. CDR3 residues: CASSTWTSGGTYEQYF. The CDR3 coding sequence is TGTGCCAGCAGCACCTGGACTAGCGGGGGCACCTACGAGCAGTACTTC.

The rearrangement uses TRBV4-1 and TRBJ1-5; weak D call: TRBD1 (6 bases). Germline V lookup: CDR1 MGHRA, CDR2 YSYEKL. Trimming stripped 1 base from V and 4 bases from J, with 11 bases between. This CDR3 is 15 amino acids long. The CDR3 DNA follows: TGCGCCAGCAGCCAAGGGACGCAGGGGAATCAGCCCCAGCATTTT. It encodes CASSQGTQGNQPQHF.

This clonotype was seen a few times. This rearrangement joins TRBV7-2 to TRBJ1-6; TRBD1 matches 7 bases. Germline V gene data show CDR1 as SGHTA and CDR2 as FQGNSA. The length of the CDR3 is 17 residues. V lost 4 bases to trimming and J lost 6 bases; unmatched junction nucleotides: 12. For the CDR3, the DNA is TGTGCCAGCAGCTCCGGCGCCCTACAGGGGACTAATTCACCCCTCCACTTT. This sequence encodes CASSSGALQGTNSPLHF.

This clonotype was seen at least ten times. The chain links TRBV7-2 to TRBJ1-5, with TRBD1 identical over 8 bases. The germline V gene has CDR1 SGHTA and CDR2 FQGNSA. V was clipped by 3 bases and J by 7 bases; unmatched bases: 11. The CDR3 totals 16 residues. Written as DNA, the CDR3 is TGTGCCAGCAGCTTTGGGGGAGGACAGGGCGGACAGCCCCAGCATTTT. It translates to CASSFGGGQGGQPQHF.

This clonotype was picked up a small number of times. The chain uses TRBV4-2 and TRBJ1-1; TRBD1 agrees at 7 bases. V lost 4 bases to trimming and J lost 5 bases; unmatched junction nucleotides: 10. Germline-derived CDR1 and CDR2 are LGHNA and YNFKEQ. The CDR3 length is 15 residues. CDR3 loop: CASSPWAGGGTEAFF. CDR3 DNA: TGTGCCAGCAGCCCATGGGCAGGGGGAGGAACTGAAGCTTTCTTT.

This clonotype was counted between two and nine times. V usage is TRBV6-5 and J usage is TRBJ2-5; D is uncertain. Trimming pared 0 bases from V and 2 bases from J, leaving 7 bases between. Germline V gene data show CDR1 as MNHEY and CDR2 as SVGAGI. The CDR3 has 14 amino acids. The CDR3 sequence is CASSYSFTQETQYF. CDR3 coding DNA: TGTGCCAGCAGTTACTCGTTTACACAAGAGACCCAGTACTTC.

The J gene is TRBJ2-7, the V gene TRBV10-3; D not resolved. There are 13 residues in the CDR3. Between the trimmed V and J ends, which lost 3 bases and 0 bases, there was a span of 6 bases. CDR1 and CDR2 from the germline V gene are ENHRY and SYGVKD. This chain's CDR3 is CAISDGYSYEQYV. The CDR3 bases are TGTGCCATCAGTGATGGGTACTCCTACGAGCAGTACGTC.

The chain combines TRBV27 with TRBJ1-5; TRBD1 might be the D (5 bases). CDR3 length: 15 amino acids. V was trimmed by 5 bases and J by 1 base, leaving 12 bases between them. Per the germline V gene, CDR1 is MNHEY and CDR2 is SMNVEV (reference sequence). CDR3: CASSVGGISNQPQHF. Here the CDR3 DNA reads TGTGCCAGCAGTGTCGGGGGTATCAGCAATCAGCCCCAGCATTTT.

The chain combines TRBV6-1 with TRBJ2-1; unclear D gene. V was shortened by 2 bases and J by 9 bases, with 17 bases between the two germline ends. Germline V gives CDR1 MNHNS, CDR2 SASEGT. The CDR3 loop spans 15 amino acids. The CDR3 region is CASSELGYGPGEQFF. CDR3 bases: TGTGCCAGCAGTGAATTAGGATATGGACCGGGTGAGCAGTTCTTC.

This clonotype was observed a few times. The chain has TRBV6-2 or TRBV6-3 and TRBJ1-1; 9 bases fit TRBD1. This CDR3 region has 17 residues. Trimming removed 7 bases from V and 5 bases from J; junction bases left unmatched: 17. Looked up from germline, CDR1 is MNHEY and CDR2 is SVGEGT. The CDR3 spells CASTNLRTGEMGTEAFF. The CDR3 DNA follows: TGTGCCAGCACCAACCTTCGGACAGGGGAAATGGGAACTGAAGCTTTCTTT.

This rearrangement joins TRBV7-6 to TRBJ2-5; D is possibly TRBD1 or TRBD2 (6 bases each). This CDR3 has 17 residues. V gave up 5 bases and J gave up 1 base, with 20 bases separating them. CDR1 is SGHVS, CDR2 FNYEAQ, per germline. CDR3 loop: CASSAPQGRRSQETQYF. DNA of the CDR3: TGTGCCAGCAGCGCTCCTCAGGGGAGGCGCTCCCAAGAGACCCAGTACTTC.

This clonotype appeared a few times. The chain has TRBV7-9 and TRBJ1-1, with 8 bases that match TRBD1. CDR3 length equals 15 residues. The junction had 6 bases not matched to a gene; V was cut back by 5 bases and J by 1 base. In germline, CDR1 is SEHNR, CDR2 FQNEAQ (reference sequence). CDR3 coding DNA: TGTGCCAGCAGCGAGTGGGACAGGCGGAACACTGAAGCTTTCTTT. Translating it yields CASSEWDRRNTEAFF.

The rearrangement links TRBV4-3 to TRBJ1-1, with a weak D call TRBD1 (5 bases). Trimming removed 7 bases from V and 4 bases from J, with 16 bases in between. The CDR3 has 14 amino acids. Germline V CDR1 and CDR2: LGHNA, YSLEER. The CDR3 DNA sequence: TGCGCCAGCACTATCCTTGGAGGGGCCACTGAAGCTTTCTTT. This codes for CASTILGGATEAFF.